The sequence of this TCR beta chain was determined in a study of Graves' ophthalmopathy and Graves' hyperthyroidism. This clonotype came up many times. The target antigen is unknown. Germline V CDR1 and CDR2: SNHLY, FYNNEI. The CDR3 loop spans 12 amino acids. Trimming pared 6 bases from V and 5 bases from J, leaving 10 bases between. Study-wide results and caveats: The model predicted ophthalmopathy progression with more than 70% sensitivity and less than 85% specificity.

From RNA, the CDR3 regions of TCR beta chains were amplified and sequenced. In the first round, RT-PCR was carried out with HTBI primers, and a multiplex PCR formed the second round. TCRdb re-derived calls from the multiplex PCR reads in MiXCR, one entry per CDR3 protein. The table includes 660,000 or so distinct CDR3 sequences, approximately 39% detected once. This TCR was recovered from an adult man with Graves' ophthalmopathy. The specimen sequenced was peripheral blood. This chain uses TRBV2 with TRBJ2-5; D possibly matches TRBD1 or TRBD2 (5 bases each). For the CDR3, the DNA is TGTGCCAGCAGACTAGAGGGGGAGACCCAGTACTTC. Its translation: CASRLEGETQYF.